Listed below are T cell receptor beta chains from one sample, sequenced in a study of blood T cells in healthy people across ages. TCRdb redid the calling of the 5' RACE reads with MiXCR, one entry per CDR3 protein. Of approximately 810,000 distinct CDR3 sequences in the sample, roughly 40% are singletons; the top ten hold 10% to 15%. Sequencing was done on a sample of blood. The receptors here all came from a man in his late teens or twenties in good health. Each CDR3 is given with its conserved first and last residue. D genes are given only for firm matches. Only some rows state a clone size, as once, few, many or a class for expanded clones.

d_gene	v_gene	abundance	j_gene	CDR3aa	CDR3nt
TRBD1	TRBV7-9	few	TRBJ1-2	CASSFGTDYGYTF	TGTGCCAGCAGCTTCGGGACAGACTATGGCTACACCTTC
.	TRBV2	few	TRBJ1-2	CASSEARQGYTF	TGTGCCAGCAGTGAAGCACGGCAGGGCTACACCTTC
TRBD1	TRBV10-3	.	TRBJ2-7	CAISGSGTAASYEQYF	TGTGCCATCAGTGGATCCGGGACAGCGGCCTCCTACGAGCAGTACTTC
.	TRBV2	.	TRBJ1-2	CASSASWIYTF	TGTGCCAGCAGTGCAAGCTGGATCTACACCTTC
.	TRBV5-6	.	TRBJ1-6	CASSSPTHRDRENSPLHF	TGTGCCAGCAGCTCCCCAACTCACCGGGACCGGGAGAATTCACCCCTCCACTTT
.	TRBV29-1	many	TRBJ2-1	CSASPPYNEQFF	TGCAGCGCATCCCCACCCTACAATGAGCAGTTCTTC
TRBD2	TRBV20-1	few	TRBJ2-1	CSALAGGPNNEQFF	TGCAGTGCCCTAGCGGGGGGGCCAAACAATGAGCAGTTCTTC
.	TRBV29-1	once	TRBJ2-7	CSAAENSYEQYF	TGCAGCGCTGCAGAGAACTCCTACGAGCAGTACTTC
TRBD1	TRBV10-3	few	TRBJ2-3	CAISGSAGGVDTQYF	TGTGCCATCAGTGGATCGGCAGGGGGCGTGGATACGCAGTATTTT
.	TRBV7-2	few	TRBJ2-3	CASSLVSTSSTDTQYF	TGTGCCAGCAGCTTAGTCAGTACATCTAGCACAGATACGCAGTATTTT
.	TRBV5-4	few	TRBJ2-7	CASSLARGYYEQYF	TGTGCCAGCAGCTTGGCCCGGGGTTACTACGAGCAGTACTTC
TRBD1	TRBV20-1	.	TRBJ2-7	CSARPAGQVGGEQYF	TGCAGTGCTAGACCCGCGGGACAGGTGGGAGGCGAGCAGTACTTC
.	TRBV20-1	.	TRBJ2-7	CSGVPAVSSYEQYF	TGCAGCGGGGTTCCGGCGGTAAGCTCCTACGAGCAGTACTTC
.	TRBV4-2	.	TRBJ2-2	CASSQDEAGELFF	TGTGCCAGCAGCCAAGATGAAGCCGGGGAGCTGTTTTTT
.	TRBV6-1	.	TRBJ2-4	CASSEVPGKNIQYF	TGTGCCAGCAGTGAAGTACCAGGCAAAAACATTCAGTACTTC
.	TRBV5-6	few	TRBJ1-1	CASSLSRQVLNTEAFF	TGTGCCAGCAGCCTCAGCCGTCAGGTACTGAACACTGAAGCTTTCTTT
TRBD1	TRBV7-2	.	TRBJ2-1	CASSGFRDRGSSYEQFF	TGTGCCAGCAGCGGATTCAGAGACAGGGGGTCCTCCTACGAGCAGTTCTTC
TRBD1	TRBV29-1	many	TRBJ2-7	CSVDRQGSYEQYF	TGCAGCGTTGACCGACAGGGCTCCTACGAGCAGTACTTC
TRBD1	TRBV5-1	.	TRBJ2-3	CASSWGTGSTDTQYF	TGCGCCAGCAGCTGGGGGACAGGGAGCACAGATACGCAGTATTTT
.	TRBV20-1	many	TRBJ2-7	CSARDPRLPYEQYF	TGCAGTGCTAGAGATCCTCGCCTCCCGTACGAGCAGTACTTC
.	TRBV28	.	TRBJ1-6	CASTEPRVLAPLHF	TGTGCCAGCACCGAGCCCCGTGTCCTCGCACCCCTCCACTTT
.	TRBV12-3/TRBV12-4	many	TRBJ1-1	CASSLRGLNTEAFF	TGTGCCAGCAGTTTACGGGGGTTGAACACTGAAGCTTTCTTT
TRBD1	TRBV3-1	few	TRBJ1-2	CASLLSGTGGYGYTF	TGTGCCAGCCTCTTATCCGGGACAGGCGGGTATGGCTACACCTTC
TRBD1	TRBV7-7	few	TRBJ2-1	CASSLRDRAPYNEQFF	TGTGCTAGCAGCTTACGGGACAGGGCCCCCTACAATGAGCAGTTCTTC
.	TRBV4-2	few	TRBJ2-2	CASSQDISHRVDTGELFF	TGTGCCAGCAGCCAAGATATCTCCCACAGGGTTGACACCGGGGAGCTGTTTTTT
.	TRBV3-1	many	TRBJ1-2	CASSQDGGGSVSTF	TGTGCCAGCAGCCAAGATGGTGGTGGTTCGGTCAGCACCTTC
.	TRBV7-2	many	TRBJ2-1	CASSLTRGEQFF	TGTGCCAGCAGCCTCACTAGAGGTGAGCAGTTCTTC
.	TRBV7-2	many	TRBJ2-7	CASSFGRSSYEQYF	TGTGCCAGCAGTTTTGGCAGGAGCTCCTACGAGCAGTACTTC
TRBD1	TRBV28	.	TRBJ2-7	CASSRQTGSSSYNEQYF	TGTGCCAGCAGCCGTCAGACAGGGTCCAGCTCCTACAATGAGCAGTACTTC
TRBD1	TRBV7-6	few	TRBJ2-7	CASSFGTAYSSYEQYF	TGTGCCAGCAGCTTTGGGACAGCCTATAGCTCCTACGAGCAGTACTTC
TRBD1	TRBV20-1	once	TRBJ1-3	CSARAWDRAKGNTIYF	TGCAGTGCTAGAGCCTGGGACAGAGCCAAGGGAAACACCATATATTTT
.	TRBV9	once	TRBJ1-6	CASSPTPTGFSGNSPLHF	TGTGCCAGCAGCCCAACCCCGACGGGATTCTCGGGAAATTCACCCCTCCACTTT
.	TRBV12-3/TRBV12-4	few	TRBJ2-6	CASSRRGDGANVLTF	TGTGCCAGCAGTCGCAGGGGAGATGGGGCCAACGTCCTGACTTTC
TRBD1	TRBV28	.	TRBJ1-1	CASSSGGDAFF	TGTGCCAGCAGTTCAGGGGGCGACGCTTTCTTT
.	TRBV20-1	.	TRBJ2-7	CSWTQSSYEQYF	TGCAGCTGGACCCAGAGCTCCTACGAGCAGTACTTC
.	TRBV3-1	.	TRBJ2-3	CASSQDAATDTQYF	TGTGCCAGCAGCCAGGACGCAGCCACAGATACGCAGTATTTT
.	TRBV4-2	few	TRBJ1-6	CASSQDARGNNSPLHF	TGTGCCAGCAGCCAAGATGCCAGAGGGAACAATTCACCCCTCCACTTT
.	TRBV5-1	.	TRBJ1-1	CVSSFIPGANTEAFF	TGCGTCAGCAGCTTTATACCGGGGGCAAACACTGAAGCTTTCTTT
.	TRBV20-1	.	TRBJ2-3	CSARDRGADTQYF	TGCAGTGCTCGGGATAGAGGGGCAGATACGCAGTATTTT
TRBD1	TRBV12-3/TRBV12-4	few	TRBJ1-1	CASTRGGREAFF	TGTGCCAGCACTCGAGGGGGCCGTGAAGCTTTCTTT
TRBD1	TRBV29-1	.	TRBJ1-1	CSVRTGGEHTEAFF	TGCAGCGTACGGACAGGGGGGGAGCACACTGAAGCTTTCTTT
TRBD2	TRBV9	.	TRBJ2-3	CASSVVASGGATDTQYF	TGTGCCAGCAGCGTAGTGGCTAGCGGGGGGGCCACAGATACGCAGTATTTT
.	TRBV4-1	few	TRBJ2-3	CASSQVGDTSTDTQYF	TGCGCCAGCAGCCAAGTTGGGGATACTAGCACAGATACGCAGTATTTT
.	TRBV12-3/TRBV12-4	.	TRBJ1-2	CASSAGTPWGYTF	TGTGCCAGCAGCGCCGGGACTCCCTGGGGCTACACCTTC
.	TRBV29-1	many	TRBJ2-7	CSVEVADYEQYF	TGCAGCGTTGAGGTGGCAGACTACGAGCAGTACTTC
.	TRBV5-1	.	TRBJ2-7	CASSLIGDGAYEQYF	TGCGCCAGCAGCTTAATAGGGGACGGAGCCTACGAGCAGTACTTC
.	TRBV4-1	few	TRBJ2-1	CASSQANSPGHEQFF	TGCGCCAGCAGCCAAGCAAATTCGCCGGGCCATGAGCAGTTCTTC
.	TRBV7-2	few	TRBJ2-7	CASSLEAGSSYNEQYF	TGTGCCAGCAGCTTAGAGGCGGGGAGCTCCTACAATGAGCAGTACTTC
.	TRBV29-1	.	TRBJ2-3	CSVGVVGHQDTQYF	TGCAGCGTTGGAGTTGTCGGACACCAAGATACGCAGTATTTT
.	TRBV6-2/TRBV6-3	few	TRBJ2-3	CASSYSGGIGTDTQYF	TGTGCCAGCAGTTACTCGGGGGGAATTGGGACAGATACGCAGTATTTT
.	TRBV4-3	.	TRBJ2-1	CVSSQTPGPAVNEQFF	TGCGTCAGCAGCCAGACCCCCGGGCCTGCGGTCAATGAGCAGTTCTTC
.	TRBV12-3/TRBV12-4	few	TRBJ2-2	CASSLRDPRAGELFF	TGTGCCAGCAGTTTAAGGGACCCCCGAGCCGGGGAGCTGTTTTTT
TRBD2	TRBV5-1	.	TRBJ2-1	CAGRPTREGEQFF	TGCGCCGGCAGGCCGACCAGGGAGGGCGAGCAGTTCTTC
.	TRBV3-1	.	TRBJ1-6	CASSQEEGPLHF	TGTGCCAGCAGCCAAGAAGAAGGACCCCTCCACTTT